The next 19 T cell receptor beta chains were all read from a single sample in a study of cytomegalovirus exposure and HLA in healthy donors. The PCR made use of 60 Vbeta and 13 Jbeta primers. Sequenced by immunoSEQ multiplex PCR; TCRdb stores in-frame clones only, minus some. Counted here are 98,000 or so clones, roughly 79% occurring once; the ten biggest clones make up roughly 5%. Specimen: PBMCs. All receptors derive from a man aged 60 to 69 in good health and CMV-seropositive.

This clone was observed a single time. Written as DNA, the CDR3 is TGTGCCAGCAGGGTCAGGGAACAGGCCTACGAGCAGTACTTC. This encodes CASRVREQAYEQYF. The J gene is TRBJ2-5, the V gene TRBV6-1, with D tentatively TRBD1 (5 bases). The J call may be incorrect, as the DNA end agrees better with TRBJ2-7. The CDR3 length is 14 residues. Germline lookup yields CDR1 MNHNS and CDR2 SASEGT.

CDR3 bases: TGTGCCAGCAGCCAAGACTATACCGGGGAGCTGTTTTTT. Translated, it gives CASSQDYTGELFF. V is TRBV4-2 and J is TRBJ2-2; unclear D gene. The length of the CDR3 is 13 residues. The germline V and J ends were trimmed by 0 bases and 5 bases, with 4 bases remaining between them. Germline assignment: CDR1 LGHNA and CDR2 YNFKEQ.

The chain is built from TRBV9 and TRBJ2-7; D is possibly TRBD1 (6 bases). Germline CDR1 is SGDLS and CDR2 is YYNGEE. The ends were cut back, 5 bases at V and 2 bases at J, with 20 bases in the middle. The CDR3 covers 16 residues. The CDR3 sequence is CASSPTPGHPAYEQYF. CDR3 in DNA: TGTGCCAGCAGTCCAACTCCGGGACACCCCGCCTACGAGCAGTACTTC.

CDR3 nucleotide sequence: TGTGCCAGCAGTTTAGAGGGGGGGGGCAATCAGCCCCAGCATTTT. This encodes CASSLEGGGNQPQHF. The rearrangement links TRBV28 to TRBJ1-5, with a possible D match to TRBD1 (6 bases). The CDR3 has 15 amino acids. Germline CDR1 is MDHEN and CDR2 is SYDVKM. V dropped 2 bases and J dropped 2 bases, with 10 bases sitting between them.

The chain carries TRBV5-1 and TRBJ2-3; possible D gene TRBD2, 5 bases. This CDR3 has 14 residues. Germline lookup yields CDR1 SGHRS and CDR2 YFSETQ. DNA for the CDR3: TGCCCAACCCGTCGAGGGAATGGGTCAGATACGCAGTATTTT. Its translation is CPTRRGNGSDTQYF.

J is TRBJ2-7 and V is TRBV7-9, with D maybe TRBD2 (5 bases). This CDR3 comprises 15 residues. Trimming pared 4 bases from V and 2 bases from J, leaving 15 bases between. CDR1 SEHNR and CDR2 FQNEAQ come from the germline V gene (reference sequence). The CDR3 sequence is CASSSPGSQTYEQYF. As DNA, the CDR3 is TGTGCCAGCAGCTCTCCGGGATCACAAACCTACGAGCAGTACTTC.

This clone showed up just once. The chain employs TRBV21-1 and TRBJ2-5; TRBD2, as called in the table, went unchecked against the DNA. TRBV21-1 is marked as a pseudogene. The CDR3 is 16 residues long. The CDR3 here is CASSKRVGSSLETQYF. Written as DNA, the CDR3 is TGTGCCAGCAGCAAACGGGTGGGTAGCTCCCTGGAGACCCAGTACTTC.

The rearrangement uses TRBV5-1 and TRBJ1-2, with D possibly TRBD1 on 6 matching bases. V was cut by 0 bases and J by 6 bases, with 15 bases left in between. CDR1 is SGHRS, CDR2 YFSETQ, per germline. The CDR3 is 15 residues long. The CDR3 DNA reads as TGCGCCAGCAGCTTGGCCCAGACAGGAGAACATGGCTACACCTTC. Translated, it gives CASSLAQTGEHGYTF.

The genes are TRBV7-6 and TRBJ2-1, with unresolved D. The CDR3 consists of 12 residues. The germline V gene has CDR1 SGHVS and CDR2 FNYEAQ. V dropped 2 bases and J dropped 8 bases, with 7 bases sitting between them. Written as DNA, the CDR3 is TGTGCCAGCAGCTTAATGGGCGATGAGCAGTTCTTC. Translation gives CASSLMGDEQFF. The whole variable domain, remainder taken from reference TRBV7-6 and TRBJ2-1, is GAGVSQSPRYKVTKRGQDVALRCDPISGHVSLYWYRQALGQGPEFLTYFNYEAQQDKSGLPNDRFSAERPEGSISTLTIQRTEQRDSAMYRCASSLMGDEQFFGPGTRLTVL.

This clone was counted a few times. The chain links TRBV6-1 to TRBJ2-7; 7 bases match TRBD1. The germline V gene encodes CDR1 MNHNS and CDR2 SASEGT. The trim removed 6 bases at V and 3 bases at J, leaving 8 bases unmatched. This CDR3 contains 14 residues. The chain's CDR3 is CASSSAAGGYEQYF. In DNA form, the CDR3 reads TGTGCCAGCAGCTCGGCCGCAGGGGGCTACGAGCAGTACTTC.

V is TRBV5-1 and J is TRBJ1-2, with TRBD1 matching over 7 bases. V dropped 2 bases and J dropped 4; count of bases not matched to a gene: 5. Germline CDR1 is SGHRS and CDR2 is YFSETQ. The CDR3 extends over 14 amino acids. The CDR3: CASSLGDRVYGYTF. The CDR3, as DNA: TGCGCCAGCAGCTTAGGGGACAGAGTCTATGGCTACACCTTC.

The rearrangement joins TRBV19 to TRBJ1-4; 12 nucleotides line up with TRBD1. Trimming at V came to 7 bases and at J to 5 bases, leaving 5 bases not matched to a gene. The CDR3 loop spans 15 amino acids. Germline lookup yields CDR1 LNHDA and CDR2 SQIVND (reference sequence). The CDR3 is CASIPGTGGNEKLFF. CDR3 coding DNA: TGTGCCAGTATCCCCGGGACAGGGGGCAATGAAAAACTGTTTTTT.

Worth noting for this clone: Other DNA sequences of this sample code for an identical CDR3. This chain connects TRBV6-1 to TRBJ1-1, with D unresolved. V gave up 8 bases and J gave up 12 bases, with 13 bases separating them. CDR3 size: 10 residues. Germline CDR1 and CDR2: MNHNS and SASEGT. CDR3 sequence (DNA): TGTGCCAGCGAGGCAGTGAGGCCTTTCTTT. Translated, it gives CASEAVRPFF.

J is TRBJ2-5 and V is TRBV4-2, with 7 bases matching TRBD1. Germline values: CDR1 LGHNA, CDR2 YNFKEQ. V lost 0 bases to trimming and J lost 5 bases; unmatched junction nucleotides: 6. The CDR3 consists of 15 residues. The CDR3 is CASSQERGRGETQYF. As DNA, the CDR3 is TGTGCCAGCAGCCAAGAGAGGGGGCGAGGGGAGACCCAGTACTTC.

V is TRBV2 and J is TRBJ2-1, with 13 bases identical to TRBD2. Germline-derived CDR1 and CDR2 are SNHLY and FYNNEI. CDR3 length equals 17 residues. V dropped 5 bases and J dropped 5; count of bases not matched to a gene: 9. CDR3 residues: CASSRLAGGLRHNEQFF. In DNA, the CDR3 is TGTGCCAGCAGTAGACTAGCGGGGGGCCTCAGGCACAATGAGCAGTTCTTC.

Comment on this clone: The CDR3 carries no conserved terminal phenylalanine or tryptophan, so it likely arises from a read error. The DNA is left out, because the CDR3 cannot be placed on it with certainty; the CDR3 is given as TCRdb lists it. V usage is TRBV28 and J usage is TRBJ1-1; TRBD1 is taken as the D call from the table, unchecked against the DNA. Per the germline V gene, CDR1 is MDHEN and CDR2 is SYDVKM. The CDR3 is 15 amino acids in total, end residues counted. CDR3 amino acids: CASSSLQAPAPKLII.

There are a few counts of this clone. The chain couples TRBV2 to TRBJ1-1, with D tentatively TRBD1 (6 bases). V lost 4 bases and J lost 1, with 7 bases in between. This CDR3 has 13 amino acids. Germline V gene sequence: CDR1 SNHLY, CDR2 FYNNEI. The CDR3 DNA reads as TGTGCCAGCAGTGGGGGGCGGAACACTGAAGCTTTCTTT. As protein: CASSGGRNTEAFF.

The table lists this clone with a count of one. This chain connects TRBV5-1 to TRBJ2-5, with D possibly matching TRBD2 (6 bases). V dropped 0 bases and J dropped 7 bases, with 16 bases sitting between them. Looked up from germline, CDR1 is SGHRS and CDR2 is YFSETQ. CDR3 length: 15 amino acids. This chain's CDR3 is CASSLETRRVMTQYF. For the CDR3, the DNA is TGCGCCAGCAGCTTGGAGACTCGGAGGGTTATGACCCAGTACTTC.

A few counts support this clone. The chain uses TRBV14 and TRBJ1-2; tentative D call: TRBD1 (5 bases). V was pared by 1 base and J by 5 bases, with 11 bases between. This CDR3 region has 14 residues. CDR1 and CDR2 from the germline V gene are SGHDN and FVKESK. The CDR3 coding sequence is TGTGCCAGCAGCCAAGTTAGTCGGGGGTATGGCTACACCTTC. Its protein is CASSQVSRGYGYTF.